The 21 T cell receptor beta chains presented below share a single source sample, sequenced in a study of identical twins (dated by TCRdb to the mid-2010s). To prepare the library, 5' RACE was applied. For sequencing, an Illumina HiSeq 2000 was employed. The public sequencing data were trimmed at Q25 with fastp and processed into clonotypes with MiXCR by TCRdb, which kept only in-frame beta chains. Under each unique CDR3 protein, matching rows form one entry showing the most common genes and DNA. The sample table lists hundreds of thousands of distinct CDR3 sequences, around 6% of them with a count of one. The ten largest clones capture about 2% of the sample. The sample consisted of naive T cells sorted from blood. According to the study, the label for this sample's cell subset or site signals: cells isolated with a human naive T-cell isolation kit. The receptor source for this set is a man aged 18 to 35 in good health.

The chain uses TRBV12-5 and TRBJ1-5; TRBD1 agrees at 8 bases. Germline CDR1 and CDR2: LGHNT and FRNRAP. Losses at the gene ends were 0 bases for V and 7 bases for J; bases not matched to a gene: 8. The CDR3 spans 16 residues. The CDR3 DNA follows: TGTGCTAGTGGTTTGGTAGTCGGCAGGGGGCAACAGCCCCAGCATTTT. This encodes CASGLVVGRGQQPQHF.

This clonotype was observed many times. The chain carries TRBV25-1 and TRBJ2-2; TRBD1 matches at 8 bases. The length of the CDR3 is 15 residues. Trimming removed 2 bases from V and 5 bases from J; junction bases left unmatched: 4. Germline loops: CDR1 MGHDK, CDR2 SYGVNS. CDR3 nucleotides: TGTGCCAGCAGTGAACGGGACAGGCCTACCGGGGAGCTGTTTTTT. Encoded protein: CASSERDRPTGELFF.

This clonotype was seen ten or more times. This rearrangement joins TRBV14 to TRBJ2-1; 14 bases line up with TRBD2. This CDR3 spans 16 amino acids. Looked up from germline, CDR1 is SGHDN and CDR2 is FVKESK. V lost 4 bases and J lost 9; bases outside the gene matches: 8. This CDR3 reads CASSPPGLAGVVEQFF. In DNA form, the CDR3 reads TGTGCCAGCAGCCCTCCGGGACTAGCGGGAGTCGTTGAGCAGTTCTTC.

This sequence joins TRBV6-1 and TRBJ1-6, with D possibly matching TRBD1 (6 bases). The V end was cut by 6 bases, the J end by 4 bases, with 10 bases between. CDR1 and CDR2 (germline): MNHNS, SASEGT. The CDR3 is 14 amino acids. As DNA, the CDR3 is TGTGCCAGCAGAGGACAGCAGTATAATTCACCCCTCCACTTT. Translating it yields CASRGQQYNSPLHF.

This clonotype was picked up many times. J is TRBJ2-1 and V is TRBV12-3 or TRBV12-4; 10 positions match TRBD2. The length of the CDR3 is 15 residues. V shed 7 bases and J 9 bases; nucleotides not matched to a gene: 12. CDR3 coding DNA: TGTGCCAGCACCGACCAAAGCGGGAGGGGGGGTGAGCAGTTCTTC. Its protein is CASTDQSGRGGEQFF.

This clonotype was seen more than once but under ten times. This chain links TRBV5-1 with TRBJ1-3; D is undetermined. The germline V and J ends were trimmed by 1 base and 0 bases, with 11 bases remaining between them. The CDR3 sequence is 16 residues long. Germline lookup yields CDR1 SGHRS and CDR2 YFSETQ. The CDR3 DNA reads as TGCGCCAGCAGCTTGTTGACGGGTTCCTCTGGAAACACCATATATTTT. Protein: CASSLLTGSSGNTIYF.

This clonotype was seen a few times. This CDR3 is CASMVVAGSYEQYV. CDR3 nucleotides: TGTGCCAGCATGGTGGTCGCAGGGTCCTACGAGCAGTACGTC. V usage is TRBV2 and J usage is TRBJ2-7, with D possibly being TRBD1 (5 bases). This CDR3 comprises 14 residues. The germline gives CDR1 SNHLY, CDR2 FYNNEI. Between the trimmed V and J ends, which lost 7 bases and 1 base, there was a span of 14 bases.

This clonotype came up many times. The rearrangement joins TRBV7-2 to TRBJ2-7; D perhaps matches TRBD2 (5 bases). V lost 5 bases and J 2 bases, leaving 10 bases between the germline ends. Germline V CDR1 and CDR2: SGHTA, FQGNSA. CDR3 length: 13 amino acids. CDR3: CASSLDYPYEQYF. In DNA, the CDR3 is TGTGCCAGCAGCCTTGACTATCCCTACGAGCAGTACTTC.

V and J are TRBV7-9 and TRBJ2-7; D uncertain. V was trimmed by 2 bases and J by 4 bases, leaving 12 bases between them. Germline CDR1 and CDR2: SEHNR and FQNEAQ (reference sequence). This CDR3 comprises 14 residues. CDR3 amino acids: CASSLNEPLYEQYV. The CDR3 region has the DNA TGTGCCAGCAGCTTAAATGAGCCTCTATACGAGCAGTACGTC.

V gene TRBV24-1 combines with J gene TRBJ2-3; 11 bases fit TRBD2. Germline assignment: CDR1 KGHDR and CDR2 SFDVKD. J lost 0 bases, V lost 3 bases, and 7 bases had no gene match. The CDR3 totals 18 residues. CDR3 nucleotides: TGTGCCACCAGTGATATGCTGACTAGCGGGAAAAGCACAGATACGCAGTATTTT. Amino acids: CATSDMLTSGKSTDTQYF.

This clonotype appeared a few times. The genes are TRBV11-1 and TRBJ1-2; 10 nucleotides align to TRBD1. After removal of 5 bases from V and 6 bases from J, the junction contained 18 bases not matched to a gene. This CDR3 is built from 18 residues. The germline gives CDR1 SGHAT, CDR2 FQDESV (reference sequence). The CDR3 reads CASSPRQGASGLLDGYTF. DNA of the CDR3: TGTGCCAGCAGCCCGAGACAGGGGGCTTCAGGTCTTTTGGATGGCTACACCTTC.

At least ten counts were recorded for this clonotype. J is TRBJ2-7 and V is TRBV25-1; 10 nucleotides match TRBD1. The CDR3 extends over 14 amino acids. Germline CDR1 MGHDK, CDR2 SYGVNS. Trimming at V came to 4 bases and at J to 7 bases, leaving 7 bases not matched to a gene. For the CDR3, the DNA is TGTGCCAGCAGTGCGGGACAGGGGTTATGGGAGCAGTACTTC. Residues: CASSAGQGLWEQYF.

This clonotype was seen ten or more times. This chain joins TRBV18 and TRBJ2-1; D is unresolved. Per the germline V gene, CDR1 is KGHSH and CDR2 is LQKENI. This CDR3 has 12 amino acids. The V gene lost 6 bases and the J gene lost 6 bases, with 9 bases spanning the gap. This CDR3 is CASSPIGNEQFF. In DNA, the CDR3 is TGTGCCAGCTCCCCTATCGGCAATGAGCAGTTCTTC.

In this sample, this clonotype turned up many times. The CDR3, as DNA: TGTGCCAGCAGCGCCGGGACAGGGGGCGTTGGGCAGTTCTTC. Its translation: CASSAGTGGVGQFF. V usage is TRBV28 and J usage is TRBJ2-1, with 12 bases identical to TRBD1. This CDR3 has 14 amino acids. In germline, CDR1 is MDHEN, CDR2 SYDVKM. The V segment lost 6 bases and the J segment 12 bases; nucleotides outside the gene matches: 9.

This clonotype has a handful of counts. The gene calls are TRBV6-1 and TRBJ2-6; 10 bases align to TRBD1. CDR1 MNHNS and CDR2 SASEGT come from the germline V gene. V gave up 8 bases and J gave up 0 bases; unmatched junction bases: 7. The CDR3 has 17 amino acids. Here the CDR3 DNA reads TGTGCCAGCTCCGACAGGGGGCTTCGCTCTGGGGCCAACGTCCTGACTTTC. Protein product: CASSDRGLRSGANVLTF.

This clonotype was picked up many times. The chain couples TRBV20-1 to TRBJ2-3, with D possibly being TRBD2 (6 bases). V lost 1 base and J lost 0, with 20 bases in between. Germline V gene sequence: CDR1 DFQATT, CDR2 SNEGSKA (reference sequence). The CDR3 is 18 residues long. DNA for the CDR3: TGCAGTGCTAGAGCTATCATGCCGGGACTCTGGAGCACAGATACGCAGTATTTT. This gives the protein CSARAIMPGLWSTDTQYF.

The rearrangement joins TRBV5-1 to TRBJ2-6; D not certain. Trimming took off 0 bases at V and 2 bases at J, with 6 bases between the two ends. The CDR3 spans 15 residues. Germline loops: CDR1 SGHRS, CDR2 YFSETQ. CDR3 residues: CASSLELPGANVLTF. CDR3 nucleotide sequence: TGCGCCAGCAGCTTGGAGCTCCCTGGGGCCAACGTCCTGACTTTC.

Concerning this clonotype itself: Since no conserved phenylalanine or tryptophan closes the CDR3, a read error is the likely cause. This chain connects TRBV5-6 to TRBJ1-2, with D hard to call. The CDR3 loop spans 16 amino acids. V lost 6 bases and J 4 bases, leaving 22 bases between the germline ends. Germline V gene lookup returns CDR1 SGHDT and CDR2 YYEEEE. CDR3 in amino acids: CASTSFGGPTLYGYTY. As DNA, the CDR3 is TGTGCCAGCACCTCTTTCGGTGGACCTACCCTCTATGGCTACACCTAC.

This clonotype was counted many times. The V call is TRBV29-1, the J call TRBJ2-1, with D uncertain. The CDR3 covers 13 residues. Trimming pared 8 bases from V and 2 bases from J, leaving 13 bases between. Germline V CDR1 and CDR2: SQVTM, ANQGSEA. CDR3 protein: CSIRSVPYNEQFF. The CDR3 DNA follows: TGCAGCATTCGGTCGGTCCCCTACAATGAGCAGTTCTTC.

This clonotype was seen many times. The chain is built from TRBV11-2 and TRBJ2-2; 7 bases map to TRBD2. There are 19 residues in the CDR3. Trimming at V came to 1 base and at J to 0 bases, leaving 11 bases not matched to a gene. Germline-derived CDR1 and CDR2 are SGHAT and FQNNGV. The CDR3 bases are TGTGCCAGCAGCTTAGGGGGTCCTGGTAGCGGGTCGAACACCGGGGAGCTGTTTTTT. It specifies CASSLGGPGSGSNTGELFF. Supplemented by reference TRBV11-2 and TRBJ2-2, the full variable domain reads EAGVAQSPRYKIIEKRQSVAFWCNPISGHATLYWYQQILGQGPKLLIQFQNNGVVDDSQLPKDRFSAERLKGVDSTLKIQPAKLEDSAVYLCASSLGGPGSGSNTGELFFGEGSRLTVL.

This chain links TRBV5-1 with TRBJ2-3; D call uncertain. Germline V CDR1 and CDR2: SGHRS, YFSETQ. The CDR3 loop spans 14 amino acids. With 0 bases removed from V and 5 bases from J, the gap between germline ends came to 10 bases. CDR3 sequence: CASSLAGLGDTQYF. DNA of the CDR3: TGCGCCAGCAGCTTGGCGGGCCTCGGAGATACGCAGTATTTT.